A selection of T cell receptor beta chains follows, all from one sample in a study of T cells in Graves' hyperthyroidism and ophthalmopathy. TCRdb called the multiplex PCR reads again in MiXCR, with one record for every CDR3 protein. Seen here are hundreds of thousands of distinct CDR3 sequences, just under 15% observed once, and the top ten hold about 33%. The sample consisted of blood. Receptors originate from a woman aged 25 to 39 with Graves' hyperthyroidism. Each CDR3 is given with its conserved first and last residue. The order of the fields is V gene, J gene, D gene, clone size, CDR3 protein, CDR3 DNA. A D gene is named only where the DNA matches it firmly. Expanded clones get a size class; other rows say once, few or many, or leave the size out.

V gene: TRBV9; J gene: TRBJ1-1; D gene: NA; clone size: many; CDR3 protein: CASSVAGRGPAEAFF; CDR3 DNA: TGTGCCAGCAGCGTAGCCGGACGGGGTCCGGCTGAAGCTTTCTTT
V gene: TRBV11-1; J gene: TRBJ2-5; D gene: TRBD1; clone size: many; CDR3 protein: CASSSPRQGIIQETQYF; CDR3 DNA: TGTGCCAGCAGCTCCCCCCGACAGGGGATAATCCAAGAGACCCAGTACTTC
V gene: TRBV14; J gene: TRBJ2-3; D gene: TRBD2; clone size: many; CDR3 protein: CASSPEASGSDTQYF; CDR3 DNA: TGTGCCAGCAGCCCAGAGGCTAGCGGGAGCGATACGCAGTATTTT
V gene: TRBV30; J gene: TRBJ2-5; D gene: NA; clone size: many; CDR3 protein: CAFTVSQETQYF; CDR3 DNA: TGTGCCTTCACAGTTTCTCAAGAGACCCAGTACTTC
V gene: TRBV24-1; J gene: TRBJ2-5; D gene: NA; clone size: few; CDR3 protein: CATSDNGQFPQETQYF; CDR3 DNA: TGTGCCACCAGTGACAACGGACAGTTCCCGCAAGAGACCCAGTACTTC
V gene: TRBV6-1; J gene: TRBJ2-7; D gene: TRBD1; clone size: many; CDR3 protein: CASSEALGTGIYEQYF; CDR3 DNA: TGTGCCAGCAGTGAAGCGCTCGGGACAGGGATCTACGAGCAGTACTTC
V gene: TRBV6-5; J gene: TRBJ1-6; D gene: NA; clone size: few; CDR3 protein: CASSYGFDSYNSPLHF; CDR3 DNA: TGTGCCAGCAGTTACGGGTTTGACTCCTATAATTCACCCCTCCACTTT
V gene: TRBV5-1; J gene: TRBJ2-7; D gene: TRBD1; clone size: NA; CDR3 protein: CASSSGQGAIEQYF; CDR3 DNA: TGCGCCAGCAGCTCGGGACAGGGGGCTATCGAGCAGTACTTC
V gene: TRBV12-3/TRBV12-4; J gene: TRBJ1-1; D gene: NA; clone size: few; CDR3 protein: CASTPLRQNTEAFF; CDR3 DNA: TGTGCCAGCACCCCACTTAGGCAAAACACTGAAGCTTTCTTT
V gene: TRBV19; J gene: TRBJ1-5; D gene: TRBD1; clone size: NA; CDR3 protein: CASSRKIRQGSNQPQHF; CDR3 DNA: TGTGCCAGTAGTAGGAAAATTCGACAGGGTAGCAATCAGCCCCAGCATTTT